Here is one T cell receptor (beta chain) with its context. This sample stems from a study of blood T cells in healthy people across ages. It was with a sample-barcoded 5' primer and a J-beta primer mix that a second PCR of about 6 to 12 cycles was run. One entry per CDR3 protein, called by TCRdb with MiXCR from the 5' RACE reads. This table has about 970,000 distinct CDR3 sequences, roughly 51% appearing once. It was roughly 10 milliliters of peripheral blood that were drawn from each donor. The CDR3 totals 17 residues. V was trimmed by 1 base and J by 0 bases, leaving 15 bases between them. The germline CDR1 and CDR2 sequences are SGHVS and FNYEAQ.

The V and J genes are TRBV7-6 and TRBJ1-1; TRBD1 is a possible D gene (5 bases). Sequenced: blood. This clonotype originated in a woman aged 60-70 years in good health. The CDR3 coding sequence is TGTGCCAGCAGCTTAGATCTGGCAGGGAAAATGAACACTGAAGCTTTCTTT. This codes for CASSLDLAGKMNTEAFF.